The 5 T cell receptor beta chains presented below share a single source sample, sequenced in a study of graft-versus-host responses after intestinal transplantation. Clones were sequenced by immunoSEQ multiplex PCR, and TCRdb holds only the in-frame ones, with some missing. The table records about 48,000 clones, over 90% of them present only once. Their antigens remain unidentified. The starting material was unstimulated CD4+ T cells sorted from spleen or lymph node cells, obtained before transplant. Receptor source: a human donor who was the organ donor for an intestinal transplant.

The CDR3 region has the DNA TGTGCCAGCAGTTATTCCGGGACAGGGGGCTACAATGAGCAGTTCTTC. Residues: CASSYSGTGGYNEQFF. This sequence joins TRBV6-5 and TRBJ2-1, with 11 bases that match TRBD1. Germline values: CDR1 MNHEY, CDR2 SVGAGI. CDR3 size: 16 residues. With 3 bases clipped from V and 3 bases from J, the junction kept 4 bases outside the gene matches.

The V and J genes are TRBV4-2 and TRBJ2-7; possibly TRBD1 for D (5 bases). The germline V and J ends were trimmed by 5 bases and 5 bases, with 7 bases remaining between them. Germline CDR1 and CDR2: LGHNA and YNFKEQ. The length of the CDR3 is 11 residues. CDR3 sequence: CASSWGHEQYF. The DNA of the CDR3 is TGTGCCAGCAGCTGGGGCCACGAGCAGTACTTC.

Worth noting for this clone: The same CDR3 is also encoded by other DNA sequences in this sample. V usage is TRBV27 and J usage is TRBJ1-3; the D is unclear. Trimming pared 2 bases from V and 4 bases from J, leaving 9 bases between. CDR1 MNHEY and CDR2 SMNVEV come from the germline V gene (reference sequence). This CDR3 is 14 amino acids long. The CDR3 sequence is CASSLRHSGNTIYF. CDR3 bases: TGTGCCAGCAGTTTAAGACACTCCGGAAACACCATATATTTT.

The rearrangement uses TRBV15 and TRBJ2-3; no definite D call. The germline V gene has CDR1 LNHNV and CDR2 YYDKDF (reference sequence). This CDR3 spans 13 amino acids. Trimming removed 5 bases at V and 6 bases at J, with 12 bases between. The CDR3 region is CATSRALRDTQYF. The CDR3 region has the DNA TGTGCCACCAGCCGAGCCCTCCGGGATACGCAGTATTTT.

The chain uses TRBV25-1 and TRBJ2-3; D gene uncertain. The germline V gene encodes CDR1 MGHDK and CDR2 SYGVNS. V was clipped by 6 bases and J by 6 bases, with 13 bases between them. CDR3 length: 13 amino acids. CDR3 sequence (DNA): TGTGCCAGCAGAAAGGATAGTCTGGATACGCAGTATTTT. Amino acids: CASRKDSLDTQYF.